Below, one T cell receptor (beta chain) is given with its context. This specimen comes from a study of blood T cell repertoires in COVID-19. The wider study: Samples came from the United States, Italy and Spain, spanning acute and convalescent COVID-19. From T cells, B-cell-depleted T cells, or PBMCs came the material, which was cDNA or gDNA.

Methods used by the authors: Counts of nucleated cells, estimated from reference gene primer amplification, were obtained. Clones were read by immunoSEQ multiplex PCR, and TCRdb kept only the in-frame ones, dropping some. The DNA gave D and trimming, while V, J and clone size come from that table. The table has some 200,000 clones, 80% seen once. V lost 1 base to trimming and J lost 6 bases; unmatched junction nucleotides: 5. In germline, CDR1 is LGHDT, CDR2 YNNKEL (reference sequence). There are 16 residues in the CDR3. The sequenced sample was peripheral blood. This TCR was recovered from a woman in her seventies with acute or convalescent COVID-19. The chain joins TRBV3-1 (or the pseudogene TRBV3-2) to TRBJ2-1; 11 positions match TRBD2. The CDR3 DNA sequence: TGTGCCAGCAGCCAAGTGCTAGCGGGAGGTATCAATGAGCAGTTCTTC. It yields the protein CASSQVLAGGINEQFF.